This TCR beta chain was identified during a study of identical twins. Findings and limits, study-wide: Twin pairs' shared out-of-frame alpha sequences were enriched in low generation probability.

V lost 4 bases and J 5 bases, leaving 17 bases between the germline ends. CDR3 length: 15 residues. Germline-derived CDR1 and CDR2 are SGHDN and FVKESK. Concerning this clonotype: The antigen is undetermined.

TCRdb passed the 5' RACE reads through MiXCR, listing each CDR3 protein once. The sample includes 450,000 or so distinct CDR3 sequences, 20% to 25% seen only once; the top ten take roughly 3%. The same specimen was also included in a second study, on T cells expressing NK-cell markers.

The chain recombines TRBV14 with TRBJ1-2, with a tentative D call TRBD1 (6 bases). Material for sequencing was CD4+ T cells sorted from blood. This receptor was identified in a woman younger than 30 in good health. CDR3 coding DNA: TGTGCCAGCAGCCTTAATACGGGGGCATCGTATGGCTACACCTTC. Translating gives CASSLNTGASYGYTF. Supplemented by reference TRBV14 and TRBJ1-2, the full variable domain reads EAGVTQFPSHSVIEKGQTVTLRCDPISGHDNLYWYRRVMGKEIKFLLHFVKESKQDESGMPNNRFLAERTGGTYSTLKVQPAELEDSGVYFCASSLNTGASYGYTFGSGTRLTVV.